This TCR beta chain was captured in a study of a mutant IDH1 vaccine in newly diagnosed glioma (dated by TCRdb to the early 2020s). Study-level background: Patients were given eight vaccinations, in weeks 1, 3, 5, 7, 11, 15, 19 and 23, which matched visits V03 through V10. Prior to enrollment, standard therapy consisting of radiotherapy alone, temozolomide alone, or radiochemotherapy with temozolomide had been administered to patients, with the combination being received by most patients. The approximately 33 treated patients were 62.5% male and approximately 40% female, with a mean age of around 40 years. Longitudinal TCRB deep sequencing was performed for around 23 treated patients wherever samples were available for exploratory analyses. Peripheral blood samples were drawn at six visits, namely V03 (baseline), V05, V07, V10, V12 and V13. Vaccination began 4-6 weeks after radiotherapy alone, or alongside temozolomide cycles in the chemotherapy-containing groups.

Trimming takes 1 base from V and 0 bases from J, and the germline ends sit 12 bases apart. Taken from the germline V gene (reference sequence), the CDR1 and CDR2 loops are SEHNR and FQNEAQ. From the cysteine through the phenylalanine, the CDR3 covers 17 amino acids. The sequence is cut down to CDR3 DNA, 51 bases in frame from base 1. Summary of the overall study and its limitations: Pseudoprogression appeared unrelated to alterations in the top peripheral T cell clonotypes detected by TCRB sequencing. Availability determined which PBMC samples were chosen for TCRB deep sequencing. Immune responses induced by the vaccine were seen in approximately 93% of patients across multiple MHC alleles. According to the authors, sample limitations meant that analyses of patient blood samples could not be reproduced.

The label giving this sample's time point can be read as: week 5, during vaccination. Each vaccine dose was 300 ug of a 20-mer mutant IDH1 peptide in Montanide, given subcutaneously with topical imiquimod. Newly diagnosed WHO grade 3 or 4 IDH1-mutant astrocytomas showing loss of nuclear ATRX were present in the donors. The samples were drawn from NOA16, a multicentre, single-arm, open-label phase I trial in Germany that tested a mutant IDH1 peptide vaccine in humans for the first time. Genomic DNA for TCRB sequencing was extracted from EDTA blood using the DNeasy Blood and Tissue Kit. Library method: the immunoSEQ multiplex PCR assay. The hsTCRB Kit was used according to the manufacturer's protocol to amplify rearranged TCR beta chain sequences. Sequencing of TCRB libraries was carried out on an Illumina MiSeq. Processing in the source paper ran as follows. The proprietary platform of the kit vendor was used for demultiplexing, trimming and gene mapping. Held by TCRdb, this immuneACCESS table contains in-frame sequences only and omits some clones. Under half of the omission traces to an unresolved V gene where checked; the cause of the rest is unknown. V and J calls and clone size are as listed in that table; D and trimming were resolved from the DNA. The sample profile shows tens of thousands of clones; 91% of them were found once. The ten largest clones capture under 0.7% of the sample.

With regard to this clone: Its antigen has not been determined. Base qualities were left out, and no much larger clone turns up one base away.

This clonotype was obtained from a woman in her 50s with glioma. Here the chain combines TRBV7-9 and TRBJ2-2; the D segment is perhaps TRBD1 or TRBD2, each sharing 5 matched bases. The input for sequencing was PBMCs, taken from a glioma patient whose treatment included an IDH1 peptide vaccine. Read as DNA, the sequence is TGTGCCAGCAGCTTAGAACTGGGGGTGCCGAACACCGGGGAGCTGTTTTTT. It translates as CASSLELGVPNTGELFF.